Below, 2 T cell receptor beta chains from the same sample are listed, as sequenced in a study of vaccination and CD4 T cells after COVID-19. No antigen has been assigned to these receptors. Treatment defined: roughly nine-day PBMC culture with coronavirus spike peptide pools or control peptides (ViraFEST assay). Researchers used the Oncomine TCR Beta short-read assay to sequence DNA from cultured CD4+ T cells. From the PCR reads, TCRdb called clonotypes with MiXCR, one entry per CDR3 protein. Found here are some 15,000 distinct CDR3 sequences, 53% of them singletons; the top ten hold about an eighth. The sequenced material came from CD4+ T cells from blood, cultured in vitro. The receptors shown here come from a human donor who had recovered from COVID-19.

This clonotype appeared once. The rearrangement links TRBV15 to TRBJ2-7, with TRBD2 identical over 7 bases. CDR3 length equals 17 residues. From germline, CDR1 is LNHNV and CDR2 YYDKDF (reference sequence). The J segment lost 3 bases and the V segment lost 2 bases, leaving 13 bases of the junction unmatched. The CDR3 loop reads CATSRRPRDGGGYEQYF. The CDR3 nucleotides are TGTGCCACCAGCAGACGTCCGAGAGATGGGGGGGGCTACGAGCAGTACTTC. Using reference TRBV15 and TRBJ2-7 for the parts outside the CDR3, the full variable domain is DAMVIQNPRYQVTQFGKPVTLSCSQTLNHNVMYWYQQKSSQAPKLLFHYYDKDFNNEADTPDNFQSRRPNTSFCFLDIRSPGLGDTAMYLCATSRRPRDGGGYEQYFGPGTRLTVT.

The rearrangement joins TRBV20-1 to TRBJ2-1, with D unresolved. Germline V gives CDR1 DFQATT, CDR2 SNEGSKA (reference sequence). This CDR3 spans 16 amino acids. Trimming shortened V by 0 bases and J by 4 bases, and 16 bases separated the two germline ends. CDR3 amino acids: CSARDAHPERYNEQFF. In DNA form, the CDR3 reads TGCAGTGCTAGAGATGCGCATCCCGAAAGATACAATGAGCAGTTCTTC.